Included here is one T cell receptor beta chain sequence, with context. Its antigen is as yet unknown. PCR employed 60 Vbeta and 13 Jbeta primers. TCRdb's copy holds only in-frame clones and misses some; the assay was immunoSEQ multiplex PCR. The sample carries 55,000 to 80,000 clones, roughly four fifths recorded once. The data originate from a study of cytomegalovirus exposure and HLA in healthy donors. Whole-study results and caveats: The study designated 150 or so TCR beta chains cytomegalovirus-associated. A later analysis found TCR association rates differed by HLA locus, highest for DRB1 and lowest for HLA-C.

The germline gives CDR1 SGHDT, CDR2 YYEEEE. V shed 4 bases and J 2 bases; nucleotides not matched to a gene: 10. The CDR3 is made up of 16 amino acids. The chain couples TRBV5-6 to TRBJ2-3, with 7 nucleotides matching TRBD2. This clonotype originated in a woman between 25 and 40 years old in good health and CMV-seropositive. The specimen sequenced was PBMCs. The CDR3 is CASSQERGSSTDTQYF. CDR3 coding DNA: TGTGCCAGCAGCCAGGAGCGGGGAAGTTCCACAGATACGCAGTATTTT. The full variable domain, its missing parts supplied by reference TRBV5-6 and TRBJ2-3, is DAGVTQSPTHLIKTRGQQVTLRCSPKSGHDTVSWYQQALGQGPQFIFQYYEEEERQRGNFPDRFSGHQFPNYSSELNVNALLLGDSALYLCASSQERGSSTDTQYFGPGTRLTVL.